This entry concerns a single T cell receptor beta chain. Its target is unknown. This entry belongs to a study of spatial heterogeneity in lung cancer. TCRdb analysed the 5' RACE reads with MiXCR anew, one entry per CDR3 protein. The sample has roughly 2,300 distinct CDR3 sequences, 36% seen once. The CDR3 sequence is 12 residues long. Germline CDR1 and CDR2: MNHEY and SVGEGT. The ends lost 8 bases at V and 3 bases at J; junction bases unmatched: 4. Findings and caveats of the study: Tracking of tumor mutation counts was seen in expanded intratumoral alpha and beta TCR counts.

The sample's time point: sample taken at primary tumor resection. The TCR originated in a male donor with early-stage non-small cell lung cancer. Sequenced here: lung tumor tissue, sampled at surgery. The chain carries TRBV6-2 or TRBV6-3 and TRBJ2-7, with TRBD2 identical over 7 bases. The CDR3, as DNA: TGTGCCAGCGGCGGGGGACTCTACGAGCAGTACTTC. This encodes CASGGGLYEQYF.